This passage covers 21 T cell receptor beta chains from one sample sequenced in a study of human T cells and chemical hapten exposure. In TCRdb, the RACE reads were re-called with MiXCR into one record per CDR3 protein. The table includes roughly 360,000 distinct CDR3 sequences, around 4.8% detected once. Specified time point: patch test 1, 2 weeks after DPC sensitization. Treatment meaning: therapeutic diphenylcyclopropenone sensitization with weekly scalp DPC. The starting material was whole blood, obtained in connection with sensitization to the hapten diphenylcyclopropenone (DPC). These receptors were collected from a woman aged 45-59 years with alopecia areata. Some clones in this sample may be carry-over from other donors' samples.

In this sample, this clonotype turned up a few times. This chain links TRBV7-9 with TRBJ2-3; 12 nucleotides align to TRBD2. Unmatched junction bases numbered 12, after V lost 10 bases and J lost 1 base. Germline CDR1 is SEHNR and CDR2 is FQNEAQ (reference sequence). The CDR3 covers 17 residues. CDR3 region: CATILAGGPLRTDTQYF. The CDR3, as DNA: TGTGCCACAATCCTAGCGGGAGGGCCCCTCCGCACAGATACGCAGTATTTT.

V usage is TRBV18 and J usage is TRBJ1-1; possibly TRBD1 for D (5 bases). Germline V lookup: CDR1 KGHSH, CDR2 LQKENI. Trimming took off 4 bases at V and 0 bases at J, with 12 bases between the two ends. The CDR3 runs to 15 residues. CDR3 region: CASSLPGRMNTEAFF. CDR3 bases: TGTGCCAGCTCACTCCCGGGACGAATGAACACTGAAGCTTTCTTT. Full variable domain (missing parts from reference TRBV18 and TRBJ1-1): NAGVMQNPRHLVRRRGQEARLRCSPMKGHSHVYWYRQLPEEGLKFMVYLQKENIIDESGMPKERFSAEFPKEGPSILRIQQVVRGDSAAYFCASSLPGRMNTEAFFGQGTRLTVV.

The table lists this clonotype with a few counts. The V call is TRBV7-9, the J call TRBJ2-3; D gene ambiguous. Per germline, CDR1 SEHNR and CDR2 FQNEAQ (reference sequence). The CDR3 totals 14 residues. V was trimmed by 3 bases and J by 0 bases, leaving 7 bases between them. The CDR3 here is CASSFETSTDTQYF. The CDR3 DNA reads TGTGCCAGCAGCTTTGAGACCAGCACAGATACGCAGTATTTT. The full variable domain, in which reference TRBV7-9 and TRBJ2-3 provide the parts outside the CDR3, is DTGVSQNPRHKITKRGQNVTFRCDPISEHNRLYWYRQTLGQGPEFLTYFQNEAQLEKSRLLSDRFSAERPKGSFSTLEIQRTEQGDSAMYLCASSFETSTDTQYFGPGTRLTVL.

This clonotype was recorded at least ten times. The CDR3 loop reads CASSSPRGLAGGCEQFF. The CDR3 DNA reads TGTGCCAGCAGCTCCCCCCGTGGACTAGCGGGAGGGTGTGAGCAGTTCTTC. The chain links TRBV21-1 to TRBJ2-1; the table's D call of TRBD2 was not tested on the DNA. TRBV21-1 constitutes a pseudogene. The CDR3 is 17 residues long.

This clonotype was observed at least ten times. The J gene is TRBJ2-3, the V gene TRBV5-1; a weak D match, TRBD2 (6 bases). Germline V gene lookup returns CDR1 SGHRS and CDR2 YFSETQ. This CDR3 is built from 17 residues. The V end was cut by 5 bases, the J end by 0 bases, with 19 bases between. Here the CDR3 DNA reads TGCGCCAGCAGGTCCGGGACTCCGGACTCTAGCACAGATACGCAGTATTTT. Translated: CASRSGTPDSSTDTQYF.

This clonotype came up a few times. The genes are TRBV7-2 and TRBJ2-7; maybe TRBD2 (6 bases). The ends were cut back, 5 bases at V and 3 bases at J, with 17 bases in the middle. This CDR3 is built from 15 residues. Germline CDR1 SGHTA, CDR2 FQGNSA. The CDR3 coding sequence is TGTGCCAGCAGCGGACGCGGTAGGGGAGGCTACGAGCAGTACTTC. It specifies CASSGRGRGGYEQYF.

At least ten counts were recorded for this clonotype. V is TRBV9 and J is TRBJ1-6; maybe TRBD1 (6 bases). The germline CDR1 and CDR2 sequences are SGDLS and YYNGEE. This CDR3 comprises 15 residues. Trimming pared 0 bases from V and 9 bases from J, leaving 13 bases between. DNA of the CDR3: TGTGCCAGCAGCGTAGACAGGGAGGGTGGTTCACCCCTCCACTTT. The encoded protein is CASSVDREGGSPLHF.

This clonotype was detected ten times or more. The CDR3: CAISQGIEAFF. The DNA for the CDR3 is TGTGCCATCAGTCAGGGGATTGAAGCTTTCTTT. The chain couples TRBV10-3 to TRBJ1-1; possible D gene TRBD1, 6 bases. Germline lookup yields CDR1 ENHRY and CDR2 SYGVKD. CDR3 length: 11 residues. V dropped 5 bases and J dropped 7 bases, with 8 bases sitting between them.

In its sample, this clonotype was seen many times. J is TRBJ1-5 and V is TRBV20-1, with D possibly matching TRBD1 (5 bases). Germline-derived CDR1 and CDR2 are DFQATT and SNEGSKA (reference sequence). The CDR3 sequence is 15 residues long. V was trimmed by 2 bases and J by 2 bases, leaving 13 bases between them. CDR3 amino acids: CSARKSGAGNQPQHF. The CDR3 bases are TGCAGTGCTAGAAAAAGCGGGGCCGGCAATCAGCCCCAGCATTTT.

This clonotype came up many times. At one boundary the junction diverges from the germline segment, which might be a read error. V usage is TRBV5-1 and J usage is TRBJ2-1, with 12 bases lining up with TRBD2. The CDR3 consists of 15 residues. CDR1 and CDR2 (germline): SGHRS, YFSETQ. CDR3 DNA sequence: TGCGCCAGCAGTTTGGCTAGCGGGGGGGCATATGAGCAGTTCTTC. Translated, it gives CASSLASGGAYEQFF.

In DNA, the CDR3 is TGTGCCAGCAGTTTACGTCGCAGGGGGAACTACGAGCAGTACTTC. Its translation is CASSLRRRGNYEQYF. V is TRBV27 and J is TRBJ2-7; 7 bases are shared with TRBD1. The V segment lost 2 bases and the J segment 3 bases; nucleotides outside the gene matches: 7. The CDR3 extends over 15 amino acids. In germline, CDR1 is MNHEY, CDR2 SMNVEV (reference sequence).

This clonotype was detected only a few times. V is TRBV7-9 and J is TRBJ2-5; D not resolved. CDR1 and CDR2 (germline): SEHNR, FQNEAQ (reference sequence). V was trimmed by 8 bases and J by 5 bases, leaving 12 bases between them. CDR3 length: 12 amino acids. The CDR3 region has the DNA TGTGCCAGCGGTCCTGGGCTTGAGACCCAGTACTTC. Translation: CASGPGLETQYF. Variable domain in full (rest from reference TRBV7-9 and TRBJ2-5): DTGVSQNPRHKITKRGQNVTFRCDPISEHNRLYWYRQTLGQGPEFLTYFQNEAQLEKSRLLSDRFSAERPKGSFSTLEIQRTEQGDSAMYLCASGPGLETQYFGPGTRLLVL.

To note about this clonotype: A read error may explain this, as a much larger clone is one base away. The chain links TRBV3-1 to TRBJ1-1, with D tentatively TRBD1 (5 bases). This CDR3 spans 11 amino acids. The V gene's germline CDR1 is LGHDT and CDR2 YNNKEL (reference sequence). The CDR3 loop is CASQGSLEVFF. The CDR3 nucleotides read TGTGCCAGTCAGGGTTCCCTCGAAGTTTTCTTT.

This clonotype was counted at least ten times. The chain is built from TRBV11-3 and TRBJ2-1, with 11 bases lining up with TRBD2. CDR1 SGHNT and CDR2 YENEEA come from the germline V gene. The CDR3 is made up of 15 amino acids. Trimming removed 5 bases from V and 6 bases from J; junction bases left unmatched: 6. The CDR3 bases are TGTGCCAGCAGCACTACTAGCGGGAGAGCCAATGAGCAGTTCTTC. Amino acid sequence: CASSTTSGRANEQFF.

Ten or more counts support this clonotype. The chain joins TRBV6-4 to TRBJ1-1; no reliable D call. The CDR3 is 13 residues long. Germline V lookup: CDR1 MRHNA, CDR2 SNTAGT. V lost 2 bases to trimming and J lost 0 bases, with 4 bases between them. The CDR3, as DNA: TGTGCCAGCAGTGACGGGATGAACACTGAAGCTTTCTTT. It codes for CASSDGMNTEAFF.

The chain joins TRBV7-9 to TRBJ2-7; no definite D call. Trimming took 6 bases from V and 5 from J, leaving 20 bases between them. Per germline, CDR1 SEHNR and CDR2 FQNEAQ (reference sequence). This CDR3 is built from 15 residues. CDR3 sequence: CASSSDRPLAHEQYF. The CDR3 DNA reads as TGTGCCAGCAGTTCGGACCGACCTCTGGCCCACGAGCAGTACTTC.

The rearrangement uses TRBV6-5 and TRBJ2-7; a weak D match, TRBD2 (6 bases). The V end was cut by 2 bases, the J end by 3 bases, with 8 bases between. This CDR3 has 13 residues. CDR1 and CDR2 (germline): MNHEY, SVGAGI. In nucleotides, the CDR3 is TGTGCCAGCAGTTACGCGGGACGCTACGAGCAGTACTTC. It is translated as CASSYAGRYEQYF.

This chain links TRBV7-9 with TRBJ2-5, with D possibly TRBD1 on 6 matching bases. This CDR3 has 14 residues. Germline assignment: CDR1 SEHNR and CDR2 FQNEAQ (reference sequence). The V end was cut by 3 bases, the J end by 4 bases, with 12 bases between. CDR3 protein: CASSFDRSGETQYF. CDR3 sequence (DNA): TGTGCCAGCAGCTTCGACAGGTCAGGAGAGACCCAGTACTTC.

This clonotype was detected many times. The CDR3 is CATKERNPNTEAFF. DNA of the CDR3: TGTGCCACCAAGGAACGCAATCCGAACACTGAAGCTTTCTTT. This chain uses TRBV15 with TRBJ1-1; D is uncertain. Deletions cut 7 bases from V and 1 base from J, with 13 bases between. The CDR3 has 14 residues. CDR1 is LNHNV, CDR2 YYDKDF, per germline (reference sequence).

This chain joins TRBV20-1 and TRBJ2-1; possibly TRBD2 for D (7 bases). Trimming cost V 2 bases and J 0 bases, with 14 bases left between them. The germline gives CDR1 DFQATT, CDR2 SNEGSKA (reference sequence). The CDR3 has 16 residues. The CDR3 sequence is CSARKGGESSYNEQFF. The CDR3 DNA reads TGCAGTGCTAGAAAGGGGGGGGAAAGCTCCTACAATGAGCAGTTCTTC.

The chain is built from TRBV6-1 and TRBJ1-4; no reliable D call. Germline V CDR1 and CDR2: MNHNS, SASEGT. V lost 2 bases and J 6 bases, leaving 4 bases between the germline ends. CDR3 length: 12 amino acids. CDR3 coding DNA: TGTGCCAGCAGTGAAACAGATGAAAAACTGTTTTTT. It codes for CASSETDEKLFF.